Following are 3 T cell receptor beta chains from one sample sequenced in a study of human T cells and chemical hapten exposure. One entry per CDR3 protein results from TCRdb running MiXCR on the RACE reads. This sample has about 160,000 distinct CDR3 sequences, with 28% found just once. As for time point: patch test 3, about 24 weeks after DPC sensitization. Treatment meaning: therapeutic diphenylcyclopropenone sensitization with weekly scalp DPC. The sequenced sample was whole blood, obtained in connection with sensitization to the hapten diphenylcyclopropenone (DPC). The source of these receptors is a woman between 18 and 29 years old with alopecia areata. Some clones in this sample may be carry-over from other donors' samples.

In its sample, this clonotype was seen a few times. This sequence joins TRBV7-9 and TRBJ2-1; D gene uncertain. Germline V gene lookup returns CDR1 SEHNR and CDR2 FQNEAQ (reference sequence). Trimming left V 5 bases short and J 7 bases short, with 12 bases between. CDR3 length: 13 residues. CDR3 bases: TGTGCCAGCAGCCGCGGAGCTTTTAATGAGCAGTTCTTC. Its protein is CASSRGAFNEQFF.

The chain has TRBV7-6 and TRBJ1-2; 7 positions agree with TRBD1. Trimming removed 0 bases from V and 1 base from J; junction bases left unmatched: 2. The CDR3 spans 15 residues. CDR1 and CDR2 from the germline V gene are SGHVS and FNYEAQ. The CDR3 sequence is CASSLAQGLNYGYTF. DNA for the CDR3: TGTGCCAGCAGCTTAGCACAGGGGCTTAACTATGGCTACACCTTC. Supplemented by reference TRBV7-6 and TRBJ1-2, the full variable domain reads GAGVSQSPRYKVTKRGQDVALRCDPISGHVSLYWYRQALGQGPEFLTYFNYEAQQDKSGLPNDRFSAERPEGSISTLTIQRTEQRDSAMYRCASSLAQGLNYGYTFGSGTRLTVV.

This clonotype was found a few times. This rearrangement joins TRBV29-1 to TRBJ2-7; 10 nucleotides align to TRBD1. This CDR3 is 13 amino acids long. In germline, CDR1 is SQVTM, CDR2 ANQGSEA. V dropped 4 bases and J dropped 3; count of bases not matched to a gene: 3. This chain's CDR3 is CSVARTGGYEQYF. DNA for the CDR3: TGCAGCGTTGCCCGGACAGGGGGCTACGAGCAGTACTTC.